This TCR beta chain was recorded in a study of cytomegalovirus exposure and HLA in healthy donors (TCRdb year 2017). Looking at the study overall: An earlier analysis of 587 of the donors reported roughly 300 Gb of sequence data and 95 million to 130 million unique TCR beta sequences obtained from some 200 million T cells. Roughly 300 gigabases of sequencing data and 70 million to 85 million unique TCR sequences were included in an early release covering about 700 HLA-typed donors. The genetic ancestry cluster associated with self-reported Caucasian donors included roughly 84% of the roughly 410 genotyped donors. The study aimed to test whether cataloging public T cell receptors could reveal signatures of past pathogen exposure. The study profiled the T cell repertoires of under 850 subjects by immunosequencing and related them to cytomegalovirus serostatus. In addition to the first cohort of 650 to 800 subjects, a separate validation cohort of 120 different subjects was used. To predict cytomegalovirus infection status, the study combined high-throughput TCR immunosequencing, statistical association of individual TCRs with disease status, and machine learning. To study patterns of TCR occurrence, a later analysis re-analyzed previously published TCR beta repertoires from under 750 donors and added high-resolution HLA genotyping. Rather than using new phenotypic data, the later analysis identified candidate immune exposures from TCR beta sequences and from how often those sequences occurred across donors. An earlier analysis of 587 of the donors applied high-throughput TCR beta sequencing to assess whether each TCR beta V gene segment acted as functional or pseudogenic. Donor age, sex, ethnicity and CMV serostatus were compiled together with the repertoire data. In a later genetic analysis, genome-wide SNP genotypes for about 65% of the 666 donors were used, and that subset was treated as a discovery cohort. Every repertoire in the discovery cohort had been generated on one and the same sequencing platform. HLA typing covered class I and class II loci at four-digit resolution. The number of donors typed differed by locus, with roughly 620-630 for A, B, C, DRB1 and DQB1, around 520 for DQA1, about 610 for DPA1, and over 400 for DPB1. Roughly five DR-DQ haplotypes were handled as single units for association and clustering because linkage in the cohort was strong. Among a few hundred genotyped donors of the cohort, an average of about 240,000 unique TCR beta nucleotide sequences were sequenced per donor, around 20% of them non-productive. Overall results and qualifications from the work: Compared with equally common non-associated chains, HLA-associated TCR beta chains in a later analysis were more clonally expanded and had lower generation probabilities. Presence/absence analyses assumed roughly uniform sequencing depth across donors, an assumption that may not hold. Immune exposure information for the cohort was limited to CMV serostatus. Because counts were too low, roughly 18 rarely observed V segments, including chromosome 9 orphons, were left out of the earlier analysis of a few hundred of the donors. It was suggested by the authors that the approach could potentially be generalized to other disease states and immunological phenotypes. Across donors, most TCR sequences were observed very rarely, whereas some public TCRs were present in many individuals. Correlated functional status among segregating V segments might reflect linkage disequilibrium, but an unknown experimental factor could not be ruled out. In vitro tests confirmed that a few of the cytomegalovirus-associated TCR beta chains recognize cytomegalovirus antigens. In a later analysis, 16,951 TCR beta sequences were associated with specific HLA alleles at a false discovery rate of 0.05. In an earlier analysis of approximately 600 of the donors, most TCR beta V segments were observed in productive rearrangements about 90% or about 30% of the time, broadly matching IMGT annotations. The cohort was sequenced for TCR beta chains only, and without alpha or paired-chain data the features that could be detected were limited. Because HLA typing was unavailable for some donors at each locus, only the typed subset was used in association tests. Cytomegalovirus status was reported to be diagnosed by the classifier with high specificity and sensitivity in both the original and validation cohorts. V-gene and J-gene trimming of TCR beta chains was associated with a missense DCLRE1C variant in a later genetic analysis, and the association was replicated in an independent cohort. Assigning TCR associations to individual alleles was difficult when HLA alleles, especially DR and DQ, strongly co-occurred. A further reported finding was that TCR beta sequences accurately predicted the HLA-A and HLA-B alleles for most subjects in the first cohort. In a later analysis, the rate of TCR association differed among HLA loci, with DRB1 alleles having the most associated TCRs and HLA-C alleles having the fewest. A cluster of highly shared sequence variants was judged likely to be a technical artifact of the sequencing pipeline. A total of 164 TCR beta chains were listed by the study as associated with cytomegalovirus. In a later analysis, most CMV-associated TCR beta chains were found to appear HLA-restricted, with HLA associations seemingly driven largely by CMV exposure. According to a later genetic analysis, donors in an Asian-associated ancestry cluster had fewer N-insertions in productive TCRs than the approximately 650-donor mean. Several of the top co-occurrence clusters appeared to be linked to parvovirus B19, influenza, CMV and Epstein-Barr virus, according to a later analysis. Because the 87-base-pair reads could not distinguish some IMGT-functional V segments, including TRBV6-2 and TRBV6-3, those segments were excluded.

Trimming takes 2 bases off V and 5 bases off J; junction bases not matched to a gene: 10. The CDR3 spans 16 residues, from the cysteine through the phenylalanine. Just CDR3 DNA is preserved here, 48 bases in frame from base 1. Looking up the germline V gene (reference sequence) yields CDR1 MNHEY and CDR2 SMNVEV. The cohort consisted of 666 healthy bone marrow donors. Cohort members were all nominally healthy when sampled, although unrecorded immune exposures were likely present. The donor tested CMV seronegative and was one of the 352 seronegative cohort members. A peripheral blood sample was provided by each donor, and peripheral blood mononuclear cells were used for TCR beta sequencing. The Qiagen DNeasy Blood Extraction Kit was used to extract genomic DNA from the blood cell samples. Regarding this clone: The antigen this receptor binds is unknown. No much larger clone is present one base from it, and per-base qualities are unavailable.

To prepare the library, the immunoSEQ multiplex PCR assay was applied. A mixture of 60 forward primers for TCR Vbeta segments and 13 reverse primers for TCR Jbeta segments was used in the multiplex PCR. The CDR3 region of rearranged TCR beta genes was amplified from genomic DNA with a multiplex PCR assay. The amplified TCR beta libraries were sequenced on the Illumina HiSeq System as 87-base-pair reads. Per the source publication's procedure: In a later analysis, 80 million or so unique TCR beta chains were counted across the roughly 670 repertoires, and around 11 million of these chains were shared by at least two donors. A nearest-neighbor algorithm error-corrected the raw reads and collapsed the reads into unique sequences, merging closely related sequences to remove PCR and sequencing errors. CDR3 sequences were aligned to IMGT reference sequences to assign V, D and J gene segments. For a sequence to be retained, at least a six-nucleotide match to both a V gene segment and a J gene segment was required. A rearrangement counted as productive if the CDR3 had no stop codons and remained in frame with V and J, and every other rearrangement counted as non-productive. CDR3 was defined according to IMGT convention as the region running from the second conserved V-encoded cysteine to the conserved J-encoded phenylalanine. The earlier analysis of about 560 of the donors excluded any sequence lacking an unambiguous match to a single V gene segment. In an earlier analysis of around 600 of the donors, V segments were called functional above 56.7% productive rearrangements and were called segregating when the between-donor standard deviation exceeded 5%. A statistical classification framework was built to diagnose cytomegalovirus status from the catalog of TCR beta chain sequences. In a later analysis, TCR nucleotide sequences were compared against IMGT/GENE-DB human TR gene sequences so that V and J genes could be assigned. In a later analysis, CDR3 sequences and most-parsimonious VDJ recombination scenarios were assigned using the TCRdist pipeline. A later analysis defined each TCR beta chain by its CDR3 amino acid sequence plus V-gene family, and excluded reads lacking a unique V-gene family. As a way to deal with suspected cross-contamination and a sequencing artifact, a later analysis dropped over 550 nucleotide sequences that were highly shared and had low generation probability. A later analysis calculated a clonal expansion index for each public chain from normalized within-repertoire ranks of inferred template counts. In a later analysis, generation probabilities were computed using a VDJ recombination model fitted to out-of-frame rearrangements, and the results were checked against IGoR. Hypergeometric tests were used in a later analysis to score TCR-TCR, TCR-HLA and TCR-CMV co-occurrence, with a repertoire-size bias correction applied to the TCR pairs. In a later analysis, false discovery rates were estimated by permuting HLA or CMV assignments 20 times. A later analysis grouped co-occurring TCRs with DBSCAN, adding TCRdist sequence similarity when clustering within HLA-allele-positive subsets. Repertoires with fewer than 30,000 or more than 120,000 public chains were left out of co-occurrence clustering, as were four to six repertoires with anomalous nucleotide sharing. The source is immuneACCESS, and TCRdb retained only in-frame sequences with V and J called. Part of the clones is not carried over; for the studies checked, unresolved V genes explain less than half of this, and the remainder is unexplained. D and trimming were read from the DNA, whereas the V and J calls and clone size are those reported in that table. Counted in this sample were about 200,000 clones; roughly four fifths of them appeared once. The leading ten clones occupy more than 1.3% of the sample.

This receptor was obtained from a girl aged 5-17 years in good health and CMV-seronegative. The chain was built from TRBV27 and TRBJ1-1; 8 central bases correspond to TRBD1. Input material: PBMCs. In nucleotides, the sequence is TGTGCCAGCAGTTTAGGGGCAGGGGGCTATGGGACTGAAGCTTTCTTT. The encoded protein is CASSLGAGGYGTEAFF.